This TCR beta chain was captured in a study of siplizumab effects on memory and regulatory T cells. Profiling relied on immunoSEQ multiplex PCR, and the TCRdb table lists in-frame clones only, not all of them. The table includes around 58,000 clones, approximately 87% detected once. Points on this clone: What it binds is not known.

Germline V CDR1 and CDR2: MNHNS, SASEGT. This CDR3 comprises 14 residues. V dropped 7 bases and J dropped 2 bases, with 12 bases sitting between them. Study observations and caveats: The majority of clones, roughly 80-96% of proliferating CD4+ or CD8+ clones, lacked an assignable naive or memory phenotype.

Sequenced sample: memory CD4+ T cells sorted from blood. J is TRBJ2-4 and V is TRBV6-1; no clear D gene. The TCR comes from a human donor in good health. The CDR3 nucleotides read TGTGCCAGCACTAGAAGTTCTTCCAAAAACATTCAGTACTTC. The encoded protein is CASTRSSSKNIQYF.